This TCR beta chain was observed in a study of blood T cell repertoires in COVID-19. Study-level background: Samples taken during acute and convalescent COVID-19 were collected in the United States, Italy and Spain. PBMCs, B-cell-depleted T cells, or T cells provided the cDNA or gDNA that made up the material.

This CDR3 has 15 residues. CDR1 SGDLS and CDR2 YYNGEE come from the germline V gene. The V end lost 4 bases, the J end lost 5 bases, and 16 bases lay between the germline ends. In the study's own analysis: For nucleated cells, counts were estimated from reference gene primer amplification. This table comes from immunoSEQ multiplex PCR, and its TCRdb copy is limited to in-frame clones, with some not included. That table supplies the V and J calls and clone size; D and trimming were determined from the DNA. The data hold 100,000 to 150,000 clones, with around 82% observed a single time. The sequenced sample was peripheral blood. The chain is built from TRBV9 and TRBJ1-3; D not certain. This clonotype originated in a man older than 75 with active or convalescent COVID-19. The CDR3 sequence is CASSSQNWPRNTIYF. In DNA, the CDR3 is TGTGCCAGCAGCTCCCAGAATTGGCCGAGAAACACCATATATTTT. The complete variable domain, with remaining parts taken from reference TRBV9 and TRBJ1-3, reads DSGVTQTPKHLITATGQRVTLRCSPRSGDLSVYWYQQSLDQGLQFLIQYYNGEERAKGNILERFSAQQFPDLHSELNLSSLELGDSALYFCASSSQNWPRNTIYFGEGSWLTVV.